The clone carrying this T cell receptor beta chain was observed many times. Its target is unknown. The data originate from a study of identical twins. From the 5' RACE reads, TCRdb called clonotypes with MiXCR, one entry per CDR3 protein. The table shows some 630,000 distinct CDR3 sequences, with about 7% occurring only once. Germline CDR1 is SNHLY and CDR2 is FYNNEI. J was trimmed by 6 bases and V by 7 bases; bases with no gene match: 7. CDR3 length: 14 residues. Study-level points and caveats: When twins shared out-of-frame alpha sequences, those sequences had excess low generation probability. Insertions were reduced in abundant cord blood beta clonotypes but not in memory repertoires.

These sequences were also reported in another study, on yellow fever vaccine responses in identical twins.

The sequencing input was PBMCs. V gene TRBV2 combines with J gene TRBJ2-1; 9 bases match TRBD2. The sequence derives from a woman between 18 and 29 years old in good health. CDR3 in amino acids: CASKGGGASNEQFF. The CDR3, as DNA: TGTGCCAGCAAGGGCGGGGGGGCCTCCAATGAGCAGTTCTTC. Combining the CDR3 with reference TRBV2 and TRBJ2-1 gives the whole variable domain EPEVTQTPSHQVTQMGQEVILRCVPISNHLYFYWYRQILGQKVEFLVSFYNNEISEKSEIFDDQFSVERPDGSNFTLKIRSTKLEDSAMYFCASKGGGASNEQFFGPGTRLTVL.